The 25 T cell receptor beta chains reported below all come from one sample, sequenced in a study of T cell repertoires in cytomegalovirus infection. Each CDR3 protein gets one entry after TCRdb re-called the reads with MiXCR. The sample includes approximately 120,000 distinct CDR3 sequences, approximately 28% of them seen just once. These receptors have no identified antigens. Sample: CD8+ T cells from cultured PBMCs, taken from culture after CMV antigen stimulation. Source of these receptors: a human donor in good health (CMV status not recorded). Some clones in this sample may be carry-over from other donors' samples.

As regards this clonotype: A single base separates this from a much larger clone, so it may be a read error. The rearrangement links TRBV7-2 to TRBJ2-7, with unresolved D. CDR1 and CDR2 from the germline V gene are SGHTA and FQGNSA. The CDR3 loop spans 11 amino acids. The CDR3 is CASSYSYKQYF. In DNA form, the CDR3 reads TGTGCCAGCAGCTATTCCTACAAGCAGTACTTC.

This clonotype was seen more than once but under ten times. CDR3 residues: CASSLSGLVYGYTF. The DNA of the CDR3 is TGTGCCAGCAGTTTGTCCGGGCTGGTCTATGGCTACACCTTC. The V call is TRBV12-3 or TRBV12-4, the J call TRBJ1-2; no reliable D call. The CDR3 spans 14 residues. V lost 3 bases and J lost 4, with 12 bases in between.

CDR3 nucleotides: TGTGCCAGCAGGCCCAGGGGGGGGCCTACCGGGGAGCTGTTTTTT. This gives the protein CASRPRGGPTGELFF. The rearrangement joins TRBV6-5 to TRBJ2-2, with D perhaps assigned TRBD1 or TRBD2 (7 bases each). V lost 6 bases and J 5 bases, leaving 16 bases between the germline ends. This CDR3 spans 15 amino acids. CDR1 is MNHEY, CDR2 SVGAGI, per germline.

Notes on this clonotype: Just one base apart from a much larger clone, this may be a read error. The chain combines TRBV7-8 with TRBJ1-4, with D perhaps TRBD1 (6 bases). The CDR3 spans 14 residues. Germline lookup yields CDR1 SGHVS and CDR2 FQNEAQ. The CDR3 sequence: CASSLGPRGEKPFF. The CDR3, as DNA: TGTGCCAGCAGCTTAGGTCCCAGGGGCGAAAAACCGTTTTTT.

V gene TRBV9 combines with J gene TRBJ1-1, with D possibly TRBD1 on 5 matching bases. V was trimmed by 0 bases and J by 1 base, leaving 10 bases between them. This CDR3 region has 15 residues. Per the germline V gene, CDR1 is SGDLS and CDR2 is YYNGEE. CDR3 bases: TGTGCCAGCAGCGTAGCCGGTCAGGGGAACACTGAAGCTTTCTTT. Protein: CASSVAGQGNTEAFF.

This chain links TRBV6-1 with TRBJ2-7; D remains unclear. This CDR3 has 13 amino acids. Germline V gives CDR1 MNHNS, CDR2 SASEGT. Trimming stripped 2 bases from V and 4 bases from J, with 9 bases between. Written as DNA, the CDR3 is TGTGCCAGCAGTGAATGGGCGACATACGAGCAGTACTTC. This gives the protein CASSEWATYEQYF.

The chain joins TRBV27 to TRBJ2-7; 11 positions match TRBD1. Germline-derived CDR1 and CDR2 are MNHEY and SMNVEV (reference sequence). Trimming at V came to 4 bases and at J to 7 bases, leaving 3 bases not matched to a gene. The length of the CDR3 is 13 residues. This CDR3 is CASSSDRGREQYF. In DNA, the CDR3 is TGTGCCAGCAGTTCGGACAGGGGGCGAGAGCAGTACTTC.

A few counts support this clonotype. The CDR3 sequence is CATSGTGTAYEQYF. DNA of the CDR3: TGTGCCACCAGTGGCACCGGGACAGCCTACGAGCAGTACTTC. The chain joins TRBV24-1 to TRBJ2-7; TRBD1 aligns across 7 bases. The germline V gene has CDR1 KGHDR and CDR2 SFDVKD. V lost 5 bases, J lost 2 bases, and 5 bases stayed unmatched. This CDR3 is 14 amino acids long.

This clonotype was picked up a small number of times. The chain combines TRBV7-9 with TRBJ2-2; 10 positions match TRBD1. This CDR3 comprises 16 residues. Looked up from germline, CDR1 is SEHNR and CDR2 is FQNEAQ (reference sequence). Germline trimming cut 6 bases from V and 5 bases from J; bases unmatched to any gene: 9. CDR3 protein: CASSTYGTGVTGELFF. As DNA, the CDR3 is TGTGCCAGCAGTACCTACGGGACAGGGGTAACCGGGGAGCTGTTTTTT.

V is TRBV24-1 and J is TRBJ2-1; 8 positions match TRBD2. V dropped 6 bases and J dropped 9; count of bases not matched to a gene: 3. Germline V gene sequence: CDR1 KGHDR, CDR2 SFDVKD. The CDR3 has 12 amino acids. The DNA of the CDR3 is TGTGCCACCAGTCGGGGGGGTGTTGAGCAGTTCTTC. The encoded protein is CATSRGGVEQFF.

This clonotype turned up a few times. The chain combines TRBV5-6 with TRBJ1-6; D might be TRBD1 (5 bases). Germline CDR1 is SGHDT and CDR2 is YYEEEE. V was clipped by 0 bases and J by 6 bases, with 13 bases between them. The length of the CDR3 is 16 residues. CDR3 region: CASSLDGGTGNSPLHF. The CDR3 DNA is TGTGCCAGCAGCTTGGATGGGGGAACGGGTAATTCACCCCTCCACTTT.

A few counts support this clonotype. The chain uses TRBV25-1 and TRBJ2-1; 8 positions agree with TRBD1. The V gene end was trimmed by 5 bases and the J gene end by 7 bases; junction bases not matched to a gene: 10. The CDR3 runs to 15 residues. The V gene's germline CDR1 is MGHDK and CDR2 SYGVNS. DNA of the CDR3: TGTGCCAGCAGTCTGAGCCGGGACAGGATGAATGAGCAGTTCTTC. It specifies CASSLSRDRMNEQFF. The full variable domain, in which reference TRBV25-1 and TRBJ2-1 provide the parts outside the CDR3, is EADIYQTPRYLVIGTGKKITLECSQTMGHDKMYWYQQDPGMELHLIHYSYGVNSTEKGDLSSESTVSRIRTEHFPLTLESARPSHTSQYLCASSLSRDRMNEQFFGPGTRLTVL.

The CDR3 coding sequence is TGTGCCAGCAGCCCCAGGGAGGGCCAAGAGACCCAGTACTTC. Encoded protein: CASSPREGQETQYF. The rearrangement links TRBV7-4 to TRBJ2-5; 7 nucleotides match TRBD2. The ends lost 5 bases at V and 1 base at J; junction bases unmatched: 4. This CDR3 contains 14 residues. Germline CDR1 reads SGHVT; CDR2 reads SQSDAQ.

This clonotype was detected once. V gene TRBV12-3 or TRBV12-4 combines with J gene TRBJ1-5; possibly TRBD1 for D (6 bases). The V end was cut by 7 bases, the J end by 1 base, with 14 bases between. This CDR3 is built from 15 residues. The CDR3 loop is CASTPGGPSNQPQHF. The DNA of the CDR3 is TGTGCCAGCACCCCGGGGGGCCCCAGCAATCAGCCCCAGCATTTT.

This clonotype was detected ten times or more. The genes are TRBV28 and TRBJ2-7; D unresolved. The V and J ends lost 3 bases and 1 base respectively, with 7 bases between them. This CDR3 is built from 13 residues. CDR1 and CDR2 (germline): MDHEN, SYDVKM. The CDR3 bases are TGTGCCAGCAGTTTGACTGTTTCCTACGAGCAGTACTTC. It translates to CASSLTVSYEQYF.

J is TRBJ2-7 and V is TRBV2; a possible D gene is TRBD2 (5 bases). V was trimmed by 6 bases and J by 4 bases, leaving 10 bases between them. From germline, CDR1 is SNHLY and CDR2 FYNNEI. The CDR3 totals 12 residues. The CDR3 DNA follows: TGTGCCAGCAGAGAACTAGGGTACGAGCAGTACTTC. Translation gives CASRELGYEQYF.

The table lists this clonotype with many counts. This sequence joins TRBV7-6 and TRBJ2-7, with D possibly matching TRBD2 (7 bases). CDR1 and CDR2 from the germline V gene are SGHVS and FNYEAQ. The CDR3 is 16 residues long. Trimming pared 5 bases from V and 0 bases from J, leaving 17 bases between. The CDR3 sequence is CASSPGLAGASYEQYF. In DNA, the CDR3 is TGTGCCAGCAGCCCTGGACTTGCGGGGGCCTCCTACGAGCAGTACTTC.

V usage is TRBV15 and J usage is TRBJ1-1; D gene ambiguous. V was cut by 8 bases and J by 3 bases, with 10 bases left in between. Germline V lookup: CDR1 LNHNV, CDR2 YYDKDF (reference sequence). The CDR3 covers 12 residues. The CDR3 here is CATAGGDTEAFF. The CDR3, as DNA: TGTGCCACCGCGGGCGGTGACACTGAAGCTTTCTTT. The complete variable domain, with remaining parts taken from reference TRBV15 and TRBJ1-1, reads DAMVIQNPRYQVTQFGKPVTLSCSQTLNHNVMYWYQQKSSQAPKLLFHYYDKDFNNEADTPDNFQSRRPNTSFCFLDIRSPGLGDTAMYLCATAGGDTEAFFGQGTRLTVV.

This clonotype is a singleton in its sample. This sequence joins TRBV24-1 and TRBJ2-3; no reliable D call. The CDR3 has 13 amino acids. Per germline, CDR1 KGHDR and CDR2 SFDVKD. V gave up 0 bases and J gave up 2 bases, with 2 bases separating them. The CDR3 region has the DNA TGTGCCACCAGTGATTTGTACACAGATACGCAGTATTTT. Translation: CATSDLYTDTQYF.

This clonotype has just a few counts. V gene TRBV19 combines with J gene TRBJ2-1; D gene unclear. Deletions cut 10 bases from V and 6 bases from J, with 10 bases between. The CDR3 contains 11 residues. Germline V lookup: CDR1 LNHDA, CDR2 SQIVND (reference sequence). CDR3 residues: CATRLGNEQFF. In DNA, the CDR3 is TGTGCCACCAGGCTGGGCAATGAGCAGTTCTTC.

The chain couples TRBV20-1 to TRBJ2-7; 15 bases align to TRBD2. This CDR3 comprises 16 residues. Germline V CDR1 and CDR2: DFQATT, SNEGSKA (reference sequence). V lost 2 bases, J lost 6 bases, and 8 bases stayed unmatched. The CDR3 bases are TGCAGTGCTAGATCCATGAGGGGACTAGCGGGGGGCGAGCAGTACTTC. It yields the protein CSARSMRGLAGGEQYF.

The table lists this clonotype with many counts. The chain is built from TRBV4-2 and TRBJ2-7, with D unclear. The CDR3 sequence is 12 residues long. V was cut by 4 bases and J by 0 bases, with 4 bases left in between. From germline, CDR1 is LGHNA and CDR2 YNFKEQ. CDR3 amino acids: CASSPSSYEQYF. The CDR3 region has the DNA TGTGCCAGCAGCCCGAGCTCCTACGAGCAGTACTTC.

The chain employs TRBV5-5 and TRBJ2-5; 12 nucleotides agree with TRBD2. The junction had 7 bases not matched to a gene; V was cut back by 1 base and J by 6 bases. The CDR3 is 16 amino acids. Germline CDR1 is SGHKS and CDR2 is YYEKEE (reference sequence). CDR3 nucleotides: TGTGCCAGCAGCTTGCAGACTAGCGGGGGTGGGAAGACCCAGTACTTC. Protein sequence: CASSLQTSGGGKTQYF.

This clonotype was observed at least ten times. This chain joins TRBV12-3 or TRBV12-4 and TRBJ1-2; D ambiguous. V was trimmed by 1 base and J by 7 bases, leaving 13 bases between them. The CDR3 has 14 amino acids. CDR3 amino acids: CASSLDSFWSGYTF. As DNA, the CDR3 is TGTGCCAGCAGTTTAGACTCTTTCTGGAGTGGCTACACCTTC.

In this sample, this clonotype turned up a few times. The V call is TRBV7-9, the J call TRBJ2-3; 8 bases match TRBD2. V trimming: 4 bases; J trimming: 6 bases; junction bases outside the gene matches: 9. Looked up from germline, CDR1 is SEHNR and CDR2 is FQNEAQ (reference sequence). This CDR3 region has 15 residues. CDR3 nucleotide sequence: TGTGCCAGCAGCTGGGGACTAGGAGGTCGGGATACGCAGTATTTT. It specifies CASSWGLGGRDTQYF.